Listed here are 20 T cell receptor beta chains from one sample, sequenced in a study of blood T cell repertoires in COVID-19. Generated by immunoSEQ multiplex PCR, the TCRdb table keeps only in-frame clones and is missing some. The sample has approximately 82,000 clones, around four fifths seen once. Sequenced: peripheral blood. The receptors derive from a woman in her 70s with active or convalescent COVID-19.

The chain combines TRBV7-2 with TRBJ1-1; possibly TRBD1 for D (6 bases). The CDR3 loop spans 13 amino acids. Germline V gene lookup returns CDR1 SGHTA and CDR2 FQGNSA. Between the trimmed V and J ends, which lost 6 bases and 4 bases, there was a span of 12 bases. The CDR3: CASSRQGITEAFF. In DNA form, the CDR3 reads TGTGCCAGCAGTCGCCAGGGGATCACTGAAGCTTTCTTT.

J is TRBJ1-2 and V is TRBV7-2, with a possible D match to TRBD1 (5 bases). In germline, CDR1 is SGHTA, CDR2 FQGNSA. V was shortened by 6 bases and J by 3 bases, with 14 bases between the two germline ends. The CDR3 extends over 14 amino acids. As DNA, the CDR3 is TGTGCCAGCAGAGAAGGACGGGGGGACTATGGCTACACCTTC. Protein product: CASREGRGDYGYTF. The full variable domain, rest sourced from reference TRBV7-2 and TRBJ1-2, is GAGVSQSPSNKVTEKGKDVELRCDPISGHTALYWYRQSLGQGLEFLIYFQGNSAPDKSGLPSDRFSAERTGGSVSTLTIQRTQQEDSAVYLCASREGRGDYGYTFGSGTRLTVV.

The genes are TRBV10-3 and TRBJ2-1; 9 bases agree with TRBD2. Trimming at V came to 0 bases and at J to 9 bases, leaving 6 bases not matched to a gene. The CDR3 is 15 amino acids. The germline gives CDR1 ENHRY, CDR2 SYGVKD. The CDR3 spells CAISESERGALEQFF. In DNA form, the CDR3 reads TGTGCCATCAGTGAGTCGGAGCGGGGGGCGCTTGAGCAGTTCTTC.

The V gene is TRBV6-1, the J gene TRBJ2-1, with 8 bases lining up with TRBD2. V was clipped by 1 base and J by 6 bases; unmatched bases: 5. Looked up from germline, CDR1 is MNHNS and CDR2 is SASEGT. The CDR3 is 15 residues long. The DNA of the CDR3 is TGTGCCAGCAGTGAAGAGGAGCGGGGGTTCAATGAGCAGTTCTTC. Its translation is CASSEEERGFNEQFF.

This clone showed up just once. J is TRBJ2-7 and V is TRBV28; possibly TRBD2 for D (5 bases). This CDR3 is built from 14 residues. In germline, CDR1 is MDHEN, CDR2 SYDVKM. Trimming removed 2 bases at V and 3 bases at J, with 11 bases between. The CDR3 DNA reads TGTGCCAGCAGTTTAACGGGGATTCTCTACGAGCAGTACTTC. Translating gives CASSLTGILYEQYF.

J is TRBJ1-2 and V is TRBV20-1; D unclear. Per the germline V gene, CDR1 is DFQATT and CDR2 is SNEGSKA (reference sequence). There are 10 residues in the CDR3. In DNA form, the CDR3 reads TGCAGGTTAAATCACTATGGCTACACCTTC. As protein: CRLNHYGYTF.

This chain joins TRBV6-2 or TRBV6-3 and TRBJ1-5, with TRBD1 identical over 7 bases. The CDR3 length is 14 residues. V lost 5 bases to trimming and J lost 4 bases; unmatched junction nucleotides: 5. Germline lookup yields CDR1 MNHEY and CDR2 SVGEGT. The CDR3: CASSDPGQNQPQHF. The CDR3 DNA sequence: TGTGCCAGCAGTGACCCGGGACAGAATCAGCCCCAGCATTTT.

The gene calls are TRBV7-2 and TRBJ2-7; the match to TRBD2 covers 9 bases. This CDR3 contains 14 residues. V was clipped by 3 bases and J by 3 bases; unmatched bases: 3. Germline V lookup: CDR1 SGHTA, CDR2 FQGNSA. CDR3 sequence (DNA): TGTGCCAGCAGCTTTGCTAGCGGGGACTACGAGCAGTACTTC. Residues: CASSFASGDYEQYF.

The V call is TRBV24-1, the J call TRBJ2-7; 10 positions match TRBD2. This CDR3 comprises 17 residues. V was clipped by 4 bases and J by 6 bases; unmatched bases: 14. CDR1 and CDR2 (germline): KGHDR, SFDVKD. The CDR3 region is CATSDSPSSGGLGEQYF. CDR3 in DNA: TGTGCCACCAGTGACTCACCATCTAGCGGGGGCCTCGGCGAGCAGTACTTC.

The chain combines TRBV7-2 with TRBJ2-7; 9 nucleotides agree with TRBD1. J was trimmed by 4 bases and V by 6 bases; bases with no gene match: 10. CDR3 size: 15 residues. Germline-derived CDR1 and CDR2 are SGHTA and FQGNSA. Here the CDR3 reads CASRDLGQGWYEQYF. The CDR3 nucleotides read TGTGCCAGCAGAGACTTAGGACAGGGGTGGTACGAGCAGTACTTC.

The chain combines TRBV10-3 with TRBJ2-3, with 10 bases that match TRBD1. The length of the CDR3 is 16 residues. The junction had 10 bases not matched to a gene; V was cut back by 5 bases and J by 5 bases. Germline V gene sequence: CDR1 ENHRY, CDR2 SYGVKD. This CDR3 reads CAISQPTGGGRDTQYF. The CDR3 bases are TGTGCCATCAGTCAACCGACAGGGGGCGGGAGAGATACGCAGTATTTT.

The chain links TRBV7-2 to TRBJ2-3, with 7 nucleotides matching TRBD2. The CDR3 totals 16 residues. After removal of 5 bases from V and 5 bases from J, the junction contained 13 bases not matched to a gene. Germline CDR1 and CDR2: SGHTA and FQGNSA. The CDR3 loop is CASSPLSGASGDTQYF. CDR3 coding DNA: TGTGCCAGCAGCCCCCTCAGCGGGGCGAGCGGAGATACGCAGTATTTT.

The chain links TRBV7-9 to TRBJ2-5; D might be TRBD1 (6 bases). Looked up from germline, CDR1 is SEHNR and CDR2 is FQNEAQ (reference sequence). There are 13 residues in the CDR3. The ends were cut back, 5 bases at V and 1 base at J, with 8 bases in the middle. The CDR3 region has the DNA TGTGCCAGCAGCCAGGGGTCCCAAGAGACCCAGTACTTC. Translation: CASSQGSQETQYF.

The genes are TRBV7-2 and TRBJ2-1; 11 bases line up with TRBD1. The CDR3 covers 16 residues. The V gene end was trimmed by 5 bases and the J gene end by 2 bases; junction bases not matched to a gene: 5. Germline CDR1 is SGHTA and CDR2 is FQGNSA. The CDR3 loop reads CASSIEGQGAYNEQFF. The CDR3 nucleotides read TGTGCCAGCAGCATAGAGGGACAGGGGGCCTACAATGAGCAGTTCTTC.

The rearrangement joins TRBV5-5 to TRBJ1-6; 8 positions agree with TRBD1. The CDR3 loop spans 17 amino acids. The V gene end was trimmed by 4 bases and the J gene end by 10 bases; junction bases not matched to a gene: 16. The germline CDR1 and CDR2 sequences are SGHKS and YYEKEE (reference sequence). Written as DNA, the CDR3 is TGTGCCAGCAGCCTATACTACTCCGGGACAGGTGAATCACCCCTCCACTTT. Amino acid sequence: CASSLYYSGTGESPLHF.

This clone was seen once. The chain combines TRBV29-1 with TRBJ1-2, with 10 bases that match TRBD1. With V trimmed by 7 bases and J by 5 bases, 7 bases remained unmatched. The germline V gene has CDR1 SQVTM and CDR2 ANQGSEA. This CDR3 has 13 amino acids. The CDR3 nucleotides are TGCAGCGCGGTCCGGGACAGGGGATATGGCTACACCTTC. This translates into CSAVRDRGYGYTF.

This CDR3 reads CASSPLYDRAYEQYF. CDR3 bases: TGTGCCAGCAGCCCCTTATACGACAGGGCATACGAGCAGTACTTC. This chain uses TRBV2 with TRBJ2-7; 7 bases fit TRBD1. Germline values: CDR1 SNHLY, CDR2 FYNNEI. Trimming took 6 bases from V and 4 from J; bases not matched to a gene: 12. The CDR3 is 15 amino acids. Full variable domain (outside the CDR3, taken from reference TRBV2 and TRBJ2-7): EPEVTQTPSHQVTQMGQEVILRCVPISNHLYFYWYRQILGQKVEFLVSFYNNEISEKSEIFDDQFSVERPDGSNFTLKIRSTKLEDSAMYFCASSPLYDRAYEQYFGPGTRLTVT.

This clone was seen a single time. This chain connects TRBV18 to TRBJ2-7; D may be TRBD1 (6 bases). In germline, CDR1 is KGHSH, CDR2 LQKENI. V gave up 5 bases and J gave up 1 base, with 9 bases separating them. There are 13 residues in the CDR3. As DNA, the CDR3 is TGTGCCAGCTCAAGGACAGCATCCTACGAGCAGTACTTC. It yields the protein CASSRTASYEQYF.

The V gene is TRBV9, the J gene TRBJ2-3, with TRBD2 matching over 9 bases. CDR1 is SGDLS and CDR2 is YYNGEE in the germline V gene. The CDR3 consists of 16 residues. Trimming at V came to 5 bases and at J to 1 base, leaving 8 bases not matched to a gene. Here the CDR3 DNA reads TGTGCCAGCAGTAAGGGAGCTAGCGGGGGCACAGATACGCAGTATTTT. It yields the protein CASSKGASGGTDTQYF. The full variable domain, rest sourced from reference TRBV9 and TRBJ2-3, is DSGVTQTPKHLITATGQRVTLRCSPRSGDLSVYWYQQSLDQGLQFLIQYYNGEERAKGNILERFSAQQFPDLHSELNLSSLELGDSALYFCASSKGASGGTDTQYFGPGTRLTVL.

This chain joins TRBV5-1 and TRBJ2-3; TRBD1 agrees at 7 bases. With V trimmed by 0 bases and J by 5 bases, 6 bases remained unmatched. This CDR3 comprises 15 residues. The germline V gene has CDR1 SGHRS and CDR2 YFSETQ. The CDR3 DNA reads TGCGCCAGCAGCTTGGGACAGGGTGGTGAAGATACGCAGTATTTT. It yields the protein CASSLGQGGEDTQYF.